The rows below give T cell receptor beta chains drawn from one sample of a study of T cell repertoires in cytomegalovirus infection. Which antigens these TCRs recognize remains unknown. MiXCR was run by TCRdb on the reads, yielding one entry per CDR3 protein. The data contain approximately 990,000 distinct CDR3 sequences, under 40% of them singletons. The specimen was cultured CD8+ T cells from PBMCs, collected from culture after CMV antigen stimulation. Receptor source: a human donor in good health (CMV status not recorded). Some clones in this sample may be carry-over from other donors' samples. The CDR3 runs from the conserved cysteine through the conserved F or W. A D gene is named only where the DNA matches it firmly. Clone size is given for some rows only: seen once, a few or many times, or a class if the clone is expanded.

CDR3 DNA: TGTGCCAGCTCAGCAAGCTCCGGGACAATCGACGGGGAGCTGTTTTTT
CDR3 protein: CASSASSGTIDGELFF
D gene: NA
V gene: TRBV18
J gene: TRBJ2-2
clone size: NA

CDR3 DNA: TGCAGTGCTTCACAGGGTTATAGCATGAACACTGAAGCTTTCTTT
CDR3 protein: CSASQGYSMNTEAFF
D gene: NA
V gene: TRBV20-1
J gene: TRBJ1-1
clone size: NA

CDR3 DNA: TGCGCCAGCAGCCAAGGATGGGGGGAAGGCAATCAGCCCCAGCATTTT
CDR3 protein: CASSQGWGEGNQPQHF
D gene: NA
V gene: TRBV4-3
J gene: TRBJ1-5
clone size: few

CDR3 DNA: TGCAGCGTTAGTCCTAGCGGCACAGATACGCAGTATTTT
CDR3 protein: CSVSPSGTDTQYF
D gene: NA
V gene: TRBV29-1
J gene: TRBJ2-3
clone size: few

CDR3 DNA: TGTGCCAGCAGTTTAATCCAGGGGGCAGGTGGAAACACCATATATTTT
CDR3 protein: CASSLIQGAGGNTIYF
D gene: TRBD1
V gene: TRBV28
J gene: TRBJ1-3
clone size: NA

CDR3 DNA: TGTGCCAGCAGAATAGACAGATCCAATCAGCCCCAGCATTTT
CDR3 protein: CASRIDRSNQPQHF
D gene: NA
V gene: TRBV6-6
J gene: TRBJ1-5
clone size: NA

CDR3 DNA: TGTGCCAGCAGCTCAGAGGGACACAGGGAGTGGAAGTACTTC
CDR3 protein: CASSSEGHREWKYF
D gene: NA
V gene: TRBV11-2
J gene: TRBJ2-5
clone size: few

CDR3 DNA: TGTGCCAGCAGCCCCTGGACAGGGGGCGCATACAATGAGCAGTTCTTC
CDR3 protein: CASSPWTGGAYNEQFF
D gene: TRBD1
V gene: TRBV7-2
J gene: TRBJ2-1
clone size: many

CDR3 DNA: TGTGCCAGCAGTTCCTACAGGGGAGGCCAAGAGACCCAGTACTTC
CDR3 protein: CASSSYRGGQETQYF
D gene: NA
V gene: TRBV27
J gene: TRBJ2-5
clone size: many

CDR3 DNA: TGTGCCAGCAAGGTTTGGGCCGATGAGCAGTTCTTC
CDR3 protein: CASKVWADEQFF
D gene: NA
V gene: TRBV2
J gene: TRBJ2-1
clone size: NA

CDR3 DNA: TGTGCCAGCGGCCCCTTTCCGGGACAGAGGGAAGATCAGCCCCAGCATTTT
CDR3 protein: CASGPFPGQREDQPQHF
D gene: TRBD1
V gene: TRBV6-1
J gene: TRBJ1-5
clone size: NA

CDR3 DNA: TGCAGTGCTAGCCCCGTAGCGGGGGGATTCACTAGCACAGATACGCAGTATTTT
CDR3 protein: CSASPVAGGFTSTDTQYF
D gene: TRBD2
V gene: TRBV20-1
J gene: TRBJ2-3
clone size: NA

CDR3 DNA: TGCGCCAGCAGTCCAGGGGGCGCGGACACCGGGGAGCTGTTTTTT
CDR3 protein: CASSPGGADTGELFF
D gene: TRBD1
V gene: TRBV5-1
J gene: TRBJ2-2
clone size: NA

CDR3 DNA: TGTGCCACCAGTGACCCCCAGGGAGATCAGCCCCAGCATTTT
CDR3 protein: CATSDPQGDQPQHF
D gene: NA
V gene: TRBV24-1
J gene: TRBJ1-5
clone size: once

CDR3 DNA: TGTGCCAGCAGCCACACTAGCGGGGCAAATGAGCAGTTCTTC
CDR3 protein: CASSHTSGANEQFF
D gene: TRBD2
V gene: TRBV6-2/TRBV6-3
J gene: TRBJ2-1
clone size: NA

CDR3 DNA: TGTGCCAGCAGCCTGGGTGGGGTGGCACAGTACAATGAGCAGTTCTTC
CDR3 protein: CASSLGGVAQYNEQFF
D gene: NA
V gene: TRBV11-2
J gene: TRBJ2-1
clone size: few

CDR3 DNA: TGCAGCGAGGACAGTCAAGCTTTCTTT
CDR3 protein: CSEDSQAFF
D gene: NA
V gene: TRBV29-1
J gene: TRBJ1-1
clone size: NA

CDR3 DNA: TGTGCCAGCAGCGTCCAACCGGGGATCTCCTACAATGAGCAGTTCTTC
CDR3 protein: CASSVQPGISYNEQFF
D gene: NA
V gene: TRBV9
J gene: TRBJ2-1
clone size: NA

CDR3 DNA: TGTGCCAGCGGTTTAACAGGTCAAGAGACCCAGTACTTC
CDR3 protein: CASGLTGQETQYF
D gene: NA
V gene: TRBV12-3/TRBV12-4
J gene: TRBJ2-5
clone size: NA

CDR3 DNA: TGTGCCAGCAGCTTAGGGCGGACAGGGGGGAACTATGGCTACACCTTC
CDR3 protein: CASSLGRTGGNYGYTF
D gene: TRBD1
V gene: TRBV7-2
J gene: TRBJ1-2
clone size: many

CDR3 DNA: TGTGCCAGCAGCCCGGGCGGGTTCGGGGCCGGTTCACCCCTCCACTTT
CDR3 protein: CASSPGGFGAGSPLHF
D gene: NA
V gene: TRBV7-6
J gene: TRBJ1-6
clone size: NA

CDR3 DNA: TGTGCCAGCAGAGTTACAGGCCACACCGGGGAGCTGTTTTTT
CDR3 protein: CASRVTGHTGELFF
D gene: NA
V gene: TRBV27
J gene: TRBJ2-2
clone size: NA

CDR3 DNA: TGTGCCAGCAGCGTAGTTGCCCATGAGCAGTTCTTC
CDR3 protein: CASSVVAHEQFF
D gene: NA
V gene: TRBV9
J gene: TRBJ2-1
clone size: NA

CDR3 DNA: TGTGCCAGCAGACCGGCCCCGGGGGAGAATCAGCCCCAGCATTTT
CDR3 protein: CASRPAPGENQPQHF
D gene: NA
V gene: TRBV5-8
J gene: TRBJ1-5
clone size: NA

CDR3 DNA: TGTGCCAGCAGTTACCTAAGCGACCTCAATGAGCAGTTCTTC
CDR3 protein: CASSYLSDLNEQFF
D gene: NA
V gene: TRBV6-2/TRBV6-3
J gene: TRBJ2-1
clone size: few

CDR3 DNA: TGTGCCACCAGTGACCCGAAGGAGGGGGACAATGAGCAGTTCTTC
CDR3 protein: CATSDPKEGDNEQFF
D gene: NA
V gene: TRBV24-1
J gene: TRBJ2-1
clone size: NA

CDR3 DNA: TGTGCCAACAGCCAAGTGGATCGGGGGGGCTCAGATACGCAGTATTTT
CDR3 protein: CANSQVDRGGSDTQYF
D gene: TRBD2
V gene: TRBV4-2
J gene: TRBJ2-3
clone size: NA

CDR3 DNA: TGTGCCAGGACCACGATGGGCAGCTATGGCTACACCTTC
CDR3 protein: CARTTMGSYGYTF
D gene: NA
V gene: TRBV2
J gene: TRBJ1-2
clone size: NA

CDR3 DNA: TGTGCCAGCAGTGAACTAAGGACAGATACGCAGTATTTT
CDR3 protein: CASSELRTDTQYF
D gene: NA
V gene: TRBV2
J gene: TRBJ2-3
clone size: NA

CDR3 DNA: TGTGCCAGCAGTTCCCGAGGAGTGCACTATGGCTACACCTTC
CDR3 protein: CASSSRGVHYGYTF
D gene: NA
V gene: TRBV27
J gene: TRBJ1-2
clone size: NA

CDR3 DNA: TGTGCCAGCTCCAGCGTGGCCAAAAACATTCAGTACTTC
CDR3 protein: CASSSVAKNIQYF
D gene: NA
V gene: TRBV6-5
J gene: TRBJ2-4
clone size: once

CDR3 DNA: TGCGCCAGCAGCCGAGAAGCGGCGGTCAATCAGCCCCAGCATTTT
CDR3 protein: CASSREAAVNQPQHF
D gene: NA
V gene: TRBV4-1
J gene: TRBJ1-5
clone size: few

CDR3 DNA: TGTGCCAGTAGTATTGCCTACCAAGAGACCCAGTACTTC
CDR3 protein: CASSIAYQETQYF
D gene: NA
V gene: TRBV19
J gene: TRBJ2-5
clone size: few